This is a list of T cell receptor beta chains from one sample in a study of cytomegalovirus exposure and HLA in healthy donors. Profiled with immunoSEQ multiplex PCR; TCRdb holds only in-frame clones, not every one. The data show 25,000 to 40,000 clones, about 60% seen once. The sample comprised PBMCs. The source is a man between 45 and 60 years old in good health and CMV-seropositive. Both conserved end residues are part of each CDR3. D genes are given only for firm matches. Clone size, where shown, is once, few, many, or a class for clones that have expanded.

v_gene,j_gene,d_gene,abundance,CDR3nt,CDR3aa
TRBV5-1,TRBJ1-2,.,few,TGCGCCAGCAGCTCCCTGACAGGAAGTAATGGCTACACCTTC,CASSSLTGSNGYTF
TRBV5-1,TRBJ2-7,.,.,TGCGCCAGCAGCTTGGAGCAACAGATCGAGCAGTACTTC,CASSLEQQIEQYF
TRBV5-4,TRBJ1-1,.,once,TGTGCCAGCAGCTTACGGGGTTACACTGAAGCTTTCTTT,CASSLRGYTEAFF
TRBV6-6,TRBJ1-2,.,.,TGTGCCAGCAGTTCCGACAGGACCTATGGCTACACCTTC,CASSSDRTYGYTF
TRBV4-3,TRBJ2-7,.,.,TGCGCCAGCAGCCAAGATTGGGTGGGGGCGTCCCCCTACGAGCAGTACTTC,CASSQDWVGASPYEQYF
TRBV19,TRBJ2-1,TRBD2,.,TGTGCCAGTAGTAGGGAGGGATCCCGGTACAATGAGCAGTTCTTC,CASSREGSRYNEQFF
TRBV10-2,TRBJ2-7,.,.,TGCGCCAGTTCCACTAGCATATCCTACGAGCAGTACTTC,CASSTSISYEQYF
TRBV4-1,TRBJ1-1,TRBD1,.,TGCGCCAGCAGCCAAGTCGACAGGGACTACACTGAAGCTTTCTTT,CASSQVDRDYTEAFF
TRBV6-1,TRBJ2-2,TRBD1,.,TGTGCCAGCAGCGGACAGGGGAGTTTGGGCGGGGAGCTGTTTTTT,CASSGQGSLGGELFF
TRBV7-2,TRBJ2-3,TRBD2,.,TGTGCCAGCAGCCGGGACTACACAGATACGCAGTATTTT,CASSRDYTDTQYF
TRBV28,TRBJ1-3,.,.,TGTGCCAGCAACCAAGCTCACTCTGGAAACACCATATATTTT,CASNQAHSGNTIYF
TRBV6-5,TRBJ2-5,.,.,TGTGCCAGCAGACGCGGGGAGACCCAGTACTTC,CASRRGETQYF
TRBV7-6,TRBJ2-7,TRBD2,.,TGTGCCAGCAGCTTAGCCCCTAGCGGGGGCAGGCCCCTGGAGCAGTACTTC,CASSLAPSGGRPLEQYF
TRBV6-5,TRBJ1-2,TRBD1,.,TGTGCCAGCAGTTCACGTGACAGGGACTACACCTTC,CASSSRDRDYTF
TRBV6-1,TRBJ1-5,TRBD1,.,TGTGCCAGCAGTGTCGGGACAGGGGCTCAGCCCCAGCATTTT,CASSVGTGAQPQHF
TRBV29-1,TRBJ2-3,TRBD1,.,TGCAGCGGCCGCCGGACAGGAGATACGCAGTATTTT,CSGRRTGDTQYF
TRBV6-4,TRBJ2-7,TRBD2,.,TGTGCCAGCAGTGACTCGAGGACTAGCGGGAGCTCCTACGAGCAGTACTTC,CASSDSRTSGSSYEQYF
TRBV18,TRBJ2-6,TRBD1,.,TGTGCCAGCCCGACAGGGGTAGGGACTGGGGCCAACGTCCTGACTTTC,CASPTGVGTGANVLTF
TRBV4-1,TRBJ1-1,.,.,TGCGCCAGCAGCCAACCTAAAGAAAACAGGGAAAACACTGAAGCTTTCTTT,CASSQPKENRENTEAFF
TRBV14,TRBJ1-1,TRBD1,.,TGTGCCAGCAGCCAACTATCGACAGGGGGCCGTATGGAAGCTTTCTTT,CASSQLSTGGRMEAFF
TRBV6-6,TRBJ1-2,.,.,TGTGCCAGCAGTTACGAGACCGGAGACTACACCTTC,CASSYETGDYTF
TRBV5-1,TRBJ2-7,TRBD2,.,TGCGCCAGCAGCCCCGCGGGCGGGGGAACCTACGAGCAGTACTTC,CASSPAGGGTYEQYF
TRBV6-1,TRBJ2-5,TRBD1,once,TGTGCCAGCAGTGCTACGGACAGGGTAGAGACCCAGTACTTC,CASSATDRVETQYF
TRBV30,TRBJ2-7,.,.,TGTGCGCCGGTTAGCCGGACTACCTACGAGCAGTACTTC,CAPVSRTTYEQYF
TRBV7-9,TRBJ1-4,.,.,TGTGCCAGCACCCAGGGACTTCTTAATGAAAAACTGTTTTTT,CASTQGLLNEKLFF
TRBV7-9,TRBJ2-7,TRBD2,.,TGTGCCAGCAGCGCCAGCGGGAGGAGCTCCTACGAGCAGTACTTC,CASSASGRSSYEQYF
TRBV5-4,TRBJ1-2,.,.,TGTGCCAGCAGCCCGGGACATCTAAACTATGGCTACACCTTC,CASSPGHLNYGYTF
TRBV5-1,TRBJ2-7,TRBD1,.,TGCGCCAGCAGAGGACAGGACTCCTACGAGCAGTACTTC,CASRGQDSYEQYF
TRBV5-1,TRBJ2-5,.,.,TGCGCCAGCAGCACCGGGACTGTCAGGGAGACCCAGTACTTC,CASSTGTVRETQYF
TRBV30,TRBJ2-3,.,.,TGTGCCTCCACCCGCGGAGATACGCAGTATTTT,CASTRGDTQYF
TRBV30,TRBJ1-4,.,.,TGTGCCTGGAGTGTACAATCTAATGAAAAACTGTTTTTT,CAWSVQSNEKLFF
TRBV29-1,TRBJ2-3,TRBD2,.,TGCAGCGTTGAAGATCCCCTAGCGGTGAAAGTCACAGATACGCAGTATTTT,CSVEDPLAVKVTDTQYF
TRBV7-9,TRBJ2-7,TRBD1,.,TGTGCCAGCAGCCCACGGGGACAGCCCTTAGACGAGCAGTACTTC,CASSPRGQPLDEQYF
TRBV30,TRBJ2-1,TRBD1,.,TGTGCCTGGAGTATACTCCAGGGGGTAAATGAGCAGTTCTTC,CAWSILQGVNEQFF
TRBV30,TRBJ1-1,.,few,TGTGCCTGGAGTGTTTTCTCCGGGACTGAAGCTTTCTTT,CAWSVFSGTEAFF
TRBV5-6,TRBJ1-4,.,few,TGTGCCAGCAGCTCTGAGTTGTTTGGAAAACTGTTTTTT,CASSSELFGKLFF
TRBV4-1,TRBJ2-1,TRBD2,few,TGCGCCAGCAGCCCTTACCTAGCGGGAGGAAACAATGAGCAGTTCTTC,CASSPYLAGGNNEQFF
TRBV6-1,TRBJ2-3,.,.,TGTGCCAGCAGTGGTTTTTACCAGACTAGCACAGATACGCAGTATTTT,CASSGFYQTSTDTQYF
TRBV6-5,TRBJ1-2,.,.,TGTGCCAGCAGTTACTGGGGCAGGGACTATGGCTACACCTTC,CASSYWGRDYGYTF
TRBV6-6,TRBJ1-1,TRBD1,.,TGTGCCAGCAGTCAGCGAGGACAGGGGAACACTGAAGCTTTCTTT,CASSQRGQGNTEAFF
TRBV29-1,TRBJ1-1,.,.,TGCAGCGTTGATCTAGGCGGGAACACTGAAGCTTTCTTT,CSVDLGGNTEAFF
TRBV2,TRBJ2-3,.,few,TGTGCCAGCAAAGTCTCGACTAACGATCGGTATTTT,CASKVSTNDRYF
TRBV7-8,TRBJ2-7,.,.,TGTGCCAGCAGCTTAGCGGTGACAGTCCACGAGCAGTACTTC,CASSLAVTVHEQYF
TRBV2,TRBJ1-5,TRBD1,.,TGTGCCAGCTCCGACAGGGGCAATCAGCCCCAGCATTTT,CASSDRGNQPQHF
TRBV7-2,TRBJ2-1,.,.,TGTGCCAGCAGCTTAGCTTGGGGGCACTACAATGAGCAGTTCTTC,CASSLAWGHYNEQFF
TRBV6-5,TRBJ1-1,.,.,TGTGCCAGCAGTTACGCCGCCAGGGTGGGTACTGAAGCTTTCTTT,CASSYAARVGTEAFF
TRBV5-1,TRBJ1-6,TRBD1,.,TGCGCCAGCAGCTTGGCCCCCGACAGGGGAAGTGGTTCACCCCTCCACTTT,CASSLAPDRGSGSPLHF
TRBV4-1,TRBJ2-7,TRBD2,once,TGCGCCAGCAGCCAAGGACTAGCGGGAGACTACGAGCAGTACTTC,CASSQGLAGDYEQYF
TRBV4-1,TRBJ2-3,.,.,TGCGCCAGCAGCCAATCACGGGAGACTACGCAGTATTTT,CASSQSRETTQYF
TRBV5-1,TRBJ2-1,.,few,TGCGCCAGCAGCCCCGCAGTCAGCGACCTATACAATGAGCAGTTCTTC,CASSPAVSDLYNEQFF
TRBV29-1,TRBJ2-1,TRBD1,.,TGCAGCGTTGAAAGGGGGCTGAATGAGCAGTTCTTC,CSVERGLNEQFF
TRBV19,TRBJ1-1,.,once,TGTGCCAGTAGTATAGATTTAGGACAGCAAGCTTTCTTT,CASSIDLGQQAFF
TRBV30,TRBJ1-5,.,few,TGTGCCTGGAGTCGCGGACATAGCAATCAGCCCCAGCATTTT,CAWSRGHSNQPQHF